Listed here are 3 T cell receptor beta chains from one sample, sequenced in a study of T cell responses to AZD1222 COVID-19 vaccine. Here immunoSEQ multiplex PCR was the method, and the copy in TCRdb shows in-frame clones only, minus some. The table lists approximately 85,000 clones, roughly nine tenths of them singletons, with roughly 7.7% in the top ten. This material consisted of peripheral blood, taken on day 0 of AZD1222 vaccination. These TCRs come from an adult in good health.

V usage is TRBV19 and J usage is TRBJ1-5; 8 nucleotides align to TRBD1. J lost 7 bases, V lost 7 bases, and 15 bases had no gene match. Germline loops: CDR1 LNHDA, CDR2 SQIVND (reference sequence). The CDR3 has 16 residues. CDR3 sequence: CASTTLGTGPRQPQHF. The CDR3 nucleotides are TGTGCCAGTACCACTCTCGGGACAGGACCTCGGCAGCCCCAGCATTTT.

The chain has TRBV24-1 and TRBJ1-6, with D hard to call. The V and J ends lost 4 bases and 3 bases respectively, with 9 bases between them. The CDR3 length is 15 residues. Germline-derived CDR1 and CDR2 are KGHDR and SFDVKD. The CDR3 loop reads CATSDSSSYNSPLHF. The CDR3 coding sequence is TGTGCCACCAGTGACAGTTCAAGCTATAATTCACCCCTCCACTTT.

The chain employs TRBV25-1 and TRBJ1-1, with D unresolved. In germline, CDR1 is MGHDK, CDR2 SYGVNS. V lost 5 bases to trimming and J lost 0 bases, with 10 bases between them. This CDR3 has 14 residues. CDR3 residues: CASSLDGLNTEAFF. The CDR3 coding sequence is TGTGCCAGCAGTCTGGACGGTTTGAACACTGAAGCTTTCTTT.